What follows is one TCR beta chain and its context. This clone was detected only a few times. No cognate antigen has been identified for it. No base quality values were provided; no much bigger clone lies one nucleotide off. The immunoSEQ Assay, a bias-controlled multiplex PCR, was used to amplify TCRbeta CDR3 regions from genomic DNA. For the original study's pipeline: Within the assay, amplification of reference gene primers was used to estimate how many nucleated cells each sample contained. Sequence reads were collapsed and filtered to measure the absolute abundance of every unique TCRbeta CDR3 rearrangement. For each sample, productive Simpson clonality was calculated as the square root of Simpson's diversity index over productive rearrangements. TCRdb stores this immuneACCESS table with in-frame sequences only. Part of the clones is absent; in the studies checked, under half of the shortfall reflects unresolved V genes, and no reason is known for the rest. The DNA gave D and trimming, while V, J and clone size come from that table. The sample includes a few hundred thousand clones, with around 87% observed a single time. The ten largest account for 1.3% of the sample.

Enrolling through a virtual design, the prospective study's participants ranged in age from roughly 18 to 90 years and lived across about two dozen United States geographic areas. In the prospective study, cohorts were assigned on the basis of participant-reported clinical history obtained from a screening survey and a study questionnaire. Recovered participants in ImmuneRACE Cohort 3 were defined by two consecutive negative NP/OP PCR tests, clearance by a healthcare professional, or resolution of symptoms. Mobile phlebotomists in the prospective study collected whole blood, serum and a nasopharyngeal or oropharyngeal swab from every participant. Prospective study participants could optionally give additional blood draws and questionnaires over an approximately 2-month period. Before DNA extraction, blood samples from the prospective study were shipped at room temperature or frozen. This sample stems from a study of blood T cell repertoires in COVID-19 (dated by TCRdb to 2018 to 2021). With respect to the entire study: Samples from collaborators originated in the United States, Italy and Spain and spanned both the acute and convalescent phases of COVID-19. The material from the prospective study consisted of cDNA or gDNA derived from T cells, B-cell-depleted T cells, or PBMCs. The dataset comprised deeply sampled blood TCRbeta repertoires from subjects exposed to, actively infected with, or recovered from COVID-19. The repertoires were made available in a free public database intended to serve as a resource for research on the immune response to SARS-CoV-2. Samples were obtained from the ongoing ImmuneRACE study (first 160 participants) and from over a thousand subjects provided by 6 global collaborators. The sample metadata nearly always contained a de-identified subject ID, COVID-19 status, age in years and sex. Where available, HLA class I and class II types were obtained from metadata supplied by the sample provider rather than from assay-based typing.

Results and caveats for the whole study, not just this receptor: How much clinical and demographic metadata was included differed by source and by participant, and the metadata was provided uncurated.

Specimen: PBMCs or T cells enriched from blood (not recorded which). The TCR originated in a young man who had recovered from COVID-19.

The base sequence is TGTGCCAGCATCCTGACCGGGACAGGGACCCACGAGCAGTACTTC. Its protein product is CASILTGTGTHEQYF. The V gene is TRBV7-9 and the J gene is TRBJ2-7, and 9 junctional nucleotides match TRBD1. Trimming takes 7 bases off V and 5 bases off J; junction bases not matched to a gene: 12. Its CDR3 holds 15 amino acids, cysteine through phenylalanine. Only the CDR3 region is kept as DNA, spanning 45 bases read in frame from base 1. Sequences SEHNR (CDR1) and FQNEAQ (CDR2) are obtained from the germline V gene (reference sequence).